The 21 T cell receptor beta chains listed next were all sequenced from one sample in a study of T-cell reconstitution after alpha-beta-depleted transplantation in children. During its preparation, the TCRbeta library received unique molecular identifiers. A single record per CDR3 protein comes from TCRdb applying MiXCR to the PCR reads. The table includes approximately 1,000,000 distinct CDR3 sequences, 25% to 30% detected once. The input for sequencing was PBMCs, mostly from graft donor cells, taken 360 days after TCRalphabeta/CD19-depleted stem cell transplant. Receptor source: a boy younger than two who had a stem cell transplant for SCID, so the T cells may come from the graft donor.

This clonotype was found once. The chain uses TRBV6-2 or TRBV6-3 and TRBJ1-1; 8 positions agree with TRBD1. The CDR3 runs 19 residues. Germline lookup yields CDR1 MNHEY and CDR2 SVGEGT. V was clipped by 6 bases and J by 3 bases; unmatched bases: 21. The CDR3 DNA is TGTGCCAGCAGGCGAACTCGGACAGGGAGCCCCTCAAGGCACACTGAAGCTTTCTTT. Its protein product is CASRRTRTGSPSRHTEAFF.

This clonotype was counted only a few times. The rearrangement uses TRBV5-1 and TRBJ2-1; D may be TRBD1 (6 bases). This CDR3 has 14 amino acids. Deletions cut 4 bases from V and 5 bases from J, with 13 bases between. Germline V gene sequence: CDR1 SGHRS, CDR2 YFSETQ. The CDR3 sequence: CASSHRAGDNEQFF. The DNA of the CDR3 is TGCGCCAGCAGCCACAGGGCAGGCGACAATGAGCAGTTCTTC.

Only a few counts were recorded for this clonotype. The chain joins TRBV7-9 to TRBJ2-2; TRBD1 matches 9 bases. This CDR3 comprises 15 residues. The ends lost 5 bases at V and 6 bases at J; junction bases unmatched: 7. Germline V gives CDR1 SEHNR, CDR2 FQNEAQ (reference sequence). The CDR3 is CASSLGQGGSGELFF. The CDR3 DNA reads as TGTGCCAGCAGCCTGGGACAGGGAGGATCCGGGGAGCTGTTTTTT.

This rearrangement joins TRBV29-1 to TRBJ1-1, with D unresolved. This CDR3 spans 11 amino acids. Germline-derived CDR1 and CDR2 are SQVTM and ANQGSEA. V lost 5 bases and J lost 10, with 14 bases in between. CDR3 in DNA: TGCAGCGTTCTCTCGTGGGCGGGAGCTTTCTTT. Translation gives CSVLSWAGAFF.

The chain couples TRBV4-1 to TRBJ1-6; D is unclear. CDR3 length equals 16 residues. V lost 0 bases and J lost 8, with 14 bases in between. The V gene's germline CDR1 is MGHRA and CDR2 YSYEKL. The CDR3 protein is CASSQEGKWIDSPLHF. CDR3 DNA: TGCGCCAGCAGCCAAGAGGGGAAGTGGATAGATTCACCCCTCCACTTT.

This clonotype was recorded a few times. Sequence at one end of the junction differs from germline and may be a read error. The chain is built from TRBV12-3 or TRBV12-4 and TRBJ2-1, with 7 bases aligning to TRBD1. The CDR3 has 12 residues. The CDR3, as DNA: TGTGCCAGCAGTTTGAGGGACAGAGAGAGGGTCTTC. As protein: CASSLRDRERVF.

J is TRBJ2-2 and V is TRBV5-1, with TRBD1 matching over 7 bases. The junction had 17 bases not matched to a gene; V was cut back by 4 bases and J by 5 bases. The CDR3 runs 18 residues. Germline V gives CDR1 SGHRS, CDR2 YFSETQ. DNA for the CDR3: TGCGCCAGCAGCGGAGGACCCCCGACAGGGAGTTCGACCGGGGAGCTGTTTTTT. Protein: CASSGGPPTGSSTGELFF.

The chain combines TRBV6-6 with TRBJ2-7; D unclear. Trimming removed 0 bases from V and 5 bases from J, with 8 bases in between. Germline lookup yields CDR1 MNHNY and CDR2 SVGAGI (reference sequence). The CDR3 sequence is 13 residues long. The CDR3 protein is CASSYSSLDEQYF. The CDR3 nucleotides are TGTGCCAGCAGTTACTCCAGTTTGGACGAGCAGTACTTC.

This clonotype was seen more than once but under ten times. The J gene is TRBJ2-7, the V gene TRBV10-3, with 7 nucleotides matching TRBD1. CDR1 and CDR2 (germline): ENHRY, SYGVKD. The CDR3 contains 14 residues. V was clipped by 2 bases and J by 4 bases; unmatched bases: 5. This CDR3 is CAISEKGAGYEQYF. The CDR3 bases are TGTGCCATCAGTGAGAAGGGGGCTGGGTACGAGCAGTACTTC.

V is TRBV5-1 and J is TRBJ2-7; no reliable D call. Trimming removed 5 bases from V and 2 bases from J, with 11 bases in between. Germline CDR1 reads SGHRS; CDR2 reads YFSETQ. This CDR3 has 13 residues. The CDR3 sequence is CASRGRFPYEQYF. CDR3 DNA: TGCGCCAGCAGGGGCAGGTTCCCCTACGAGCAGTACTTC.

This chain connects TRBV5-1 to TRBJ1-1; TRBD1 agrees at 8 bases. This CDR3 region has 15 residues. Germline lookup yields CDR1 SGHRS and CDR2 YFSETQ. The trim removed 4 bases at V and 5 bases at J, leaving 10 bases unmatched. CDR3 sequence (DNA): TGCGCCAGCAGCCCGGCAGGGGGCAGGATGACTGAAGCTTTCTTT. This sequence encodes CASSPAGGRMTEAFF.

This clonotype was seen only a few times. J is TRBJ2-3 and V is TRBV5-1; possible D gene TRBD2, 5 bases. The CDR3 has 14 amino acids. Germline CDR1 SGHRS, CDR2 YFSETQ. V was clipped by 4 bases and J by 0 bases, with 9 bases between them. The CDR3 DNA reads TGCGCCAGCAGCACCGGAGGTAGCACAGATACGCAGTATTTT. Translated: CASSTGGSTDTQYF.

A note on this clonotype: This clone may be a read error of a much larger clone one base away. This chain joins TRBV5-1 and TRBJ2-7; D possibly uses TRBD1 or TRBD2 (5 bases each). This CDR3 has 14 amino acids. CDR1 and CDR2 from the germline V gene are SGHRS and YFSETQ. In DNA, the CDR3 is TGCGCCAGCAGCCTCGGGACGGTCTCCTACGAGCAGCACTTC. It specifies CASSLGTVSYEQHF.

This clonotype showed up just a few times. V and J are TRBV6-2 or TRBV6-3 and TRBJ2-7, with 7 bases that match TRBD1. V was clipped by 2 bases and J by 2 bases; unmatched bases: 6. Germline CDR1 and CDR2: MNHEY and SVGEGT. The CDR3 spans 15 residues. The CDR3 DNA follows: TGTGCCAGCAGTTACACAGGGGCCTACACCTACGAGCAGTACTTC. Residues: CASSYTGAYTYEQYF.

The chain couples TRBV20-1 to TRBJ2-7; possible D gene TRBD2, 6 bases. The CDR3 is 15 residues long. CDR1 DFQATT and CDR2 SNEGSKA come from the germline V gene (reference sequence). V was clipped by 0 bases and J by 2 bases, with 14 bases between them. CDR3 amino acids: CSARDEAGGAYEQYF. The CDR3 DNA follows: TGCAGTGCTAGAGATGAGGCTGGAGGGGCCTACGAGCAGTACTTC.

This clonotype was seen more than once but under ten times. The rearrangement links TRBV5-1 to TRBJ1-2, with D uncertain. Per germline, CDR1 SGHRS and CDR2 YFSETQ. CDR3 size: 14 residues. Trimming left V 1 base short and J 1 base short, with 8 bases between. Here the CDR3 DNA reads TGCGCCAGCAGCTTGCCCGGGGTTAACTATGGCTACACCTTC. Residues: CASSLPGVNYGYTF.

This clonotype was counted between two and nine times. This chain joins TRBV5-1 and TRBJ2-1; D assignment may be TRBD1 or TRBD2 (5 bases each). Germline V gives CDR1 SGHRS, CDR2 YFSETQ. There are 16 residues in the CDR3. V shed 4 bases and J shed 7 bases, with 21 bases lying between them. The CDR3 loop is CASSPRAEGLRNEQFF. The CDR3 DNA sequence: TGCGCCAGCAGCCCGAGAGCAGAGGGGTTGAGGAATGAGCAGTTCTTC.

This clonotype was counted only a few times. The chain combines TRBV7-2 with TRBJ2-3, with D unresolved. The CDR3 covers 12 residues. The V and J ends lost 5 bases and 7 bases respectively, with 10 bases between them. CDR1 is SGHTA, CDR2 FQGNSA, per germline. DNA for the CDR3: TGTGCCAGCAGCCCCTGGCGTAATACGCAGTATTTT. This encodes CASSPWRNTQYF.

The V gene is TRBV5-1, the J gene TRBJ1-1, with 7 bases lining up with TRBD1. The germline gives CDR1 SGHRS, CDR2 YFSETQ. Losses at the gene ends were 4 bases for V and 0 bases for J; bases not matched to a gene: 9. The CDR3 sequence is 16 residues long. The CDR3 region has the DNA TGCGCCAGCAGCCCTCGGGACAGCACCATGAACACTGAAGCTTTCTTT. Its translation: CASSPRDSTMNTEAFF. Full variable domain (outside the CDR3, taken from reference TRBV5-1 and TRBJ1-1): KAGVTQTPRYLIKTRGQQVTLSCSPISGHRSVSWYQQTPGQGLQFLFEYFSETQRNKGNFPGRFSGRQFSNSRSEMNVSTLELGDSALYLCASSPRDSTMNTEAFFGQGTRLTVV.

The rearrangement links TRBV6-1 to TRBJ1-5; no clear D. This CDR3 spans 16 amino acids. Trimming pared 0 bases from V and 1 base from J, leaving 10 bases between. Germline-derived CDR1 and CDR2 are MNHNS and SASEGT. The CDR3 region has the DNA TGTGCCAGCAGTGAAGCTGTCCGGGGAAGCAATCAGCCCCAGCATTTT. It encodes CASSEAVRGSNQPQHF.

This clonotype came up a few times. This chain links TRBV28 with TRBJ2-1; D unresolved. Germline CDR1 is MDHEN and CDR2 is SYDVKM. Deletions cut 3 bases from V and 8 bases from J, with 8 bases between. The CDR3 spans 12 residues. The DNA for the CDR3 is TGTGCCAGCAGTTTGCGGCTGCATGAGCAGTTCTTC. This sequence encodes CASSLRLHEQFF.